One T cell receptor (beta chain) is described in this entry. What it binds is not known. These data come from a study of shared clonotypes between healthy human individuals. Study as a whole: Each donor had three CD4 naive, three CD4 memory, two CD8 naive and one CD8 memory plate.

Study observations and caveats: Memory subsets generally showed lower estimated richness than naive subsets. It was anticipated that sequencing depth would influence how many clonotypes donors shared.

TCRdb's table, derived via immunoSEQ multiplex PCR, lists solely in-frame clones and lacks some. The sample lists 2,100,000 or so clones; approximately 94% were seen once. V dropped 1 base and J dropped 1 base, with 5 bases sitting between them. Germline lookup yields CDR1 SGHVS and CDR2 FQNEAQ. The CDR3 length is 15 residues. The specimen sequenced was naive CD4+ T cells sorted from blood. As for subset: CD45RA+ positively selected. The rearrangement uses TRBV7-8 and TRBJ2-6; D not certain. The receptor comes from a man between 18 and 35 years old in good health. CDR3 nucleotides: TGTGCCAGCAGCTTAGGATGGTCTGGGGCCAACGTCCTGACTTTC. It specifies CASSLGWSGANVLTF.